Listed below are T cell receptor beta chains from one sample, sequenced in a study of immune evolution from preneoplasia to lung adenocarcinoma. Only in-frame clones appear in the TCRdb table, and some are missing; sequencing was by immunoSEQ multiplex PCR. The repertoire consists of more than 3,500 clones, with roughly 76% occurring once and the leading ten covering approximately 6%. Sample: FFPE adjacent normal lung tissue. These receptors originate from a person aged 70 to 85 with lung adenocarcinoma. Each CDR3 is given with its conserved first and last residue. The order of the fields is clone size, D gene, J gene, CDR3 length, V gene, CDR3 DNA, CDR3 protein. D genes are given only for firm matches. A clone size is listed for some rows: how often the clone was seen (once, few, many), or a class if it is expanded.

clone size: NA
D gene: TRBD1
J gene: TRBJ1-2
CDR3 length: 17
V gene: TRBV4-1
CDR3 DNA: TGCGCCAGCAGCCAAGACCCGTACAGGGGGAGTTCGTTTGGCTACACCTTC
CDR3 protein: CASSQDPYRGSSFGYTF

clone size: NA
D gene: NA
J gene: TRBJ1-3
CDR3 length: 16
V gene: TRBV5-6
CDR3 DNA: TGTGCCAGCAGCTTGGTTCCAAGCCCATCTGGAAACACCATATATTTT
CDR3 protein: CASSLVPSPSGNTIYF

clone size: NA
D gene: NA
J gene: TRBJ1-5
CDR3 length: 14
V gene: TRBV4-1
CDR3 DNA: TGCGCCAGCAGCCACGGGGGGGATAATCAGCCCCAGCATTTT
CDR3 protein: CASSHGGDNQPQHF

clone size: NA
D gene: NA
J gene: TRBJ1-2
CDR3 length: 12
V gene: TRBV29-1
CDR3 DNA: TGCAGCGTTACGAAAGGACCATATGGCTACACCTTC
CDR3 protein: CSVTKGPYGYTF

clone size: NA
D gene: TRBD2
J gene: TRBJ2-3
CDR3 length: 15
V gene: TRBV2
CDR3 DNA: TGTGCCAGCAGTGATCGGCGGGAGAGGGCTGATACGCAGTATTTT
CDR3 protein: CASSDRRERADTQYF

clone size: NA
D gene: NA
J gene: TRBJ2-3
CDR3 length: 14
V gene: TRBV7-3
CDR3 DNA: TGTGCCAGCAGCTTATCACAAGGTTGGGATACGCAGTATTTT
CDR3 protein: CASSLSQGWDTQYF

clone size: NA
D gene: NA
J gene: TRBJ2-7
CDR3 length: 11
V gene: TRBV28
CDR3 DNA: TGTGCCAGCGCGGGCTCCTACGAGCAGTACTTC
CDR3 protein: CASAGSYEQYF

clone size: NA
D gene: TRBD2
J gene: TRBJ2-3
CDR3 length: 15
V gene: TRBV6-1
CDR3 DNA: TGTGCCAGCAGTGCGACTAGCGGGGGGGCAGATACGCAGTATTTT
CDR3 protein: CASSATSGGADTQYF

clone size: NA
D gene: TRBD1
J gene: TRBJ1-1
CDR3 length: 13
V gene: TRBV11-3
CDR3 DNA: TGTGCCAGCAGCGCCCAGGGGGACACTGAAGCTTTCTTT
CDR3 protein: CASSAQGDTEAFF

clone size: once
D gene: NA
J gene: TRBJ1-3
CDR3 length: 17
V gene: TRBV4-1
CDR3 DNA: TGCGCCAGCAGCCAAGGTCGGGGCCGTCACTTTGGAAACACCATATATTTT
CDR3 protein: CASSQGRGRHFGNTIYF

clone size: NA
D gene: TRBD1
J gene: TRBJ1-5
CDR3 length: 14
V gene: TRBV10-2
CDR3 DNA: TGCGCCAGCAAATCCGGGACAGGGGGTCAGCCCCAGCATTTT
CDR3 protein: CASKSGTGGQPQHF

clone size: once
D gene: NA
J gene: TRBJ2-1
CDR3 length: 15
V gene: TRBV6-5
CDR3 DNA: TGTGCCAGCAGTTACTCGACAAATTATTACAATGAGCAGTTCTTC
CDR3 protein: CASSYSTNYYNEQFF

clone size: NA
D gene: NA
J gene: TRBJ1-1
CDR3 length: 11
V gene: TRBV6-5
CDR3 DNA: TGTGCCAGCAGTTACGGCCTAAAAGCTTTCTTT
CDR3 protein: CASSYGLKAFF